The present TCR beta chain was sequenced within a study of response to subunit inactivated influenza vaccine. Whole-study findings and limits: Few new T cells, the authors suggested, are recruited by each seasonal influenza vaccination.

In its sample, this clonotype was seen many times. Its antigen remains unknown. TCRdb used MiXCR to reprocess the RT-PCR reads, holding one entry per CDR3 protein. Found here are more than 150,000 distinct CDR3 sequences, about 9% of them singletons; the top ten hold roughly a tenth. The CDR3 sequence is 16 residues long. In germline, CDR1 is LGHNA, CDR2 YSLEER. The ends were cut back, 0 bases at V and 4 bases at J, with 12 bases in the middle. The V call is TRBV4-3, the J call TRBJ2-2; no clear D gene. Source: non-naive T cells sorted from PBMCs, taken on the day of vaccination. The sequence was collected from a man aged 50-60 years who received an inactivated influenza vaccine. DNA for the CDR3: TGCGCCAGCAGCCAAGATCTCCGGCAGCCCACCGGGGAGCTGTTTTTT. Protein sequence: CASSQDLRQPTGELFF.